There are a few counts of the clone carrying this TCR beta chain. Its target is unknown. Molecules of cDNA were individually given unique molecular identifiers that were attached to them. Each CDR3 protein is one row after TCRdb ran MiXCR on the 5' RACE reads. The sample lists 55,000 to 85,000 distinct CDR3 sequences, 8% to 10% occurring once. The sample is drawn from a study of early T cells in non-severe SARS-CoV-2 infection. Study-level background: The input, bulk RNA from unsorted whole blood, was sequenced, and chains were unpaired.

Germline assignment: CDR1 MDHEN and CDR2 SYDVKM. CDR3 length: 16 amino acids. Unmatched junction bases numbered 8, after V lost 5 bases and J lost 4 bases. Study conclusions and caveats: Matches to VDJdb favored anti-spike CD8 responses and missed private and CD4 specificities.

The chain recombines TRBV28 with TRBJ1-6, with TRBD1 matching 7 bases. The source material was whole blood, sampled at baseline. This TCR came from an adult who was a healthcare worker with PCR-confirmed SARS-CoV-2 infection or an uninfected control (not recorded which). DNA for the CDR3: TGTGCCAGCAGTGCAACAGGGGCGACATATAATTCACCCCTCCACTTT. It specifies CASSATGATYNSPLHF.